This T cell receptor beta chain appears in the sequencing data of a study of blood T cell repertoires in COVID-19. Turning to the study itself: The samples span acute and convalescent COVID-19 from the United States, Italy and Spain.

Source study methods: The authors estimated nucleated cell counts from reference gene primer amplification. The protocol was immunoSEQ multiplex PCR, while the TCRdb copy is restricted to in-frame clones and leaves out a portion. The V and J calls and clone size are taken from that table; D and trimming were inferred from the DNA. The sample lists 150,000 or so clones, approximately 79% occurring once. This clone was counted a single time. Germline V lookup: CDR1 MNHEY, CDR2 SVGAGI. The trim removed 11 bases at V and 5 bases at J, leaving 8 bases unmatched. The CDR3 consists of 12 residues. This sequence originates from a woman of 80 years or more with acute or convalescent COVID-19. The rearrangement uses TRBV6-5 and TRBJ2-5, with TRBD1 identical over 7 bases. Sequenced input: peripheral blood. The CDR3 loop reads CAARGGGETQYF. The CDR3 DNA is TGTGCCGCGAGAGGGGGCGGCGAGACCCAGTACTTC.